The 27 T cell receptor beta chains reported below all come from one sample, sequenced in a study of memory CD4+ T cells and cytomegalovirus serostatus. The sort gate was single viable CD3+CD4+CD8-CD45RO+ cells for memory CD4+ T cells. The data were produced by immunoSEQ multiplex PCR, yet TCRdb's version contains in-frame clones alone and is incomplete. This table holds about 52,000 clones, around 80% found once. The sample taken for sequencing was memory CD4+ T cells from blood. All receptors derive from an adult in good health and CMV-seropositive.

The rearrangement uses TRBV6-5 and TRBJ2-7, with 7 bases identical to TRBD1. V lost 5 bases to trimming and J lost 0 bases; unmatched junction nucleotides: 4. CDR1 and CDR2 from the germline V gene are MNHEY and SVGAGI. This CDR3 region has 14 residues. Written as DNA, the CDR3 is TGTGCCAGCAGTCACAGGGGCGGCTCCTACGAGCAGTACTTC. Its translation is CASSHRGGSYEQYF.

CDR3 sequence: CASKGGGGQPQHF. Here the CDR3 DNA reads TGTGCCAGCAAGGGGGGAGGCGGTCAGCCCCAGCATTTT. The V and J genes are TRBV28 and TRBJ1-5, with D possibly matching TRBD1 (6 bases). Germline CDR1 reads MDHEN; CDR2 reads SYDVKM. V lost 7 bases, J lost 6 bases, and 13 bases lay in between. The CDR3 has 13 residues.

This clone was observed a few times. At one boundary the junction diverges from the germline segment, which might be a read error. This chain links TRBV7-7 with TRBJ2-5, with 10 bases that match TRBD2. From germline, CDR1 is SSHAT and CDR2 FNYEAQ (reference sequence). The CDR3 is made up of 17 amino acids. The CDR3 loop is CASSLGGLAGVQETQYF. The CDR3 coding sequence is TGTGCTAGCAGCTTGGGTGGTCTAGCGGGGGTACAAGAGACCCAGTACTTC.

The genes are TRBV7-2 and TRBJ2-3; 10 positions agree with TRBD2. Trimming removed 1 base from V and 1 base from J; junction bases left unmatched: 11. Germline V CDR1 and CDR2: SGHTA, FQGNSA. The CDR3 has 19 amino acids. In nucleotides, the CDR3 is TGTGCCAGCAGCTTAGTCCCACTAGCGGGGAGACGACGCACAGATACGCAGTATTTT. Translated, it gives CASSLVPLAGRRRTDTQYF.

The chain links TRBV6-1 to TRBJ1-1, with 8 positions matching TRBD1. V shed 6 bases, J shed 10 bases, and the junction held 7 bases outside the gene matches. Germline V gene data show CDR1 as MNHNS and CDR2 as SASEGT. The CDR3 runs 12 residues. The DNA for the CDR3 is TGTGCCAGCAGCCCTGACAGGGGCATAGCTTTCTTT. Its protein is CASSPDRGIAFF.

This clone has a single count. The rearrangement joins TRBV2 to TRBJ1-2; D gene unclear. Germline CDR1 SNHLY, CDR2 FYNNEI. This CDR3 has 14 amino acids. The germline V and J ends were trimmed by 2 bases and 3 bases, with 10 bases remaining between them. The CDR3 nucleotides are TGTGCCAGCAGTGAACGCAGAGGACACTATGGCTACACCTTC. As protein: CASSERRGHYGYTF.

This clone was seen only a few times. V is TRBV7-2 and J is TRBJ2-1; D not certain. Per the germline V gene, CDR1 is SGHTA and CDR2 is FQGNSA. Trimming removed 1 base at V and 9 bases at J, with 13 bases between. This CDR3 is 14 amino acids long. CDR3 coding DNA: TGTGCCAGCAGCTTAGATCTTTCGCGGAGTGAGCAGTTCTTC. It yields the protein CASSLDLSRSEQFF.

The chain is built from TRBV10-3 and TRBJ2-3; a weak D match, TRBD2 (6 bases). Germline loops: CDR1 ENHRY, CDR2 SYGVKD. Deletions cut 2 bases from V and 6 bases from J, with 18 bases between. The CDR3 is made up of 16 amino acids. The chain's CDR3 is CAISEGLAALGDTQYF. The CDR3 DNA reads as TGTGCCATCAGTGAGGGTTTAGCGGCCCTCGGGGATACGCAGTATTTT.

The rearrangement links TRBV7-9 to TRBJ2-3; D perhaps matches TRBD2 (6 bases). V was clipped by 3 bases and J by 0 bases, with 13 bases between them. Germline V CDR1 and CDR2: SEHNR, FQNEAQ (reference sequence). The CDR3 runs 16 residues. The CDR3 loop is CASSLGRGLSTDTQYF. The CDR3, as DNA: TGTGCCAGCAGCTTGGGGCGGGGACTTAGCACAGATACGCAGTATTTT.

V gene TRBV5-1 combines with J gene TRBJ1-2, with TRBD1 identical over 7 bases. Losses at the gene ends were 2 bases for V and 1 base for J; bases not matched to a gene: 2. The CDR3 contains 14 residues. CDR1 is SGHRS, CDR2 YFSETQ, per germline. For the CDR3, the DNA is TGCGCCAGCAGCTTCGGGGACAGTAACTATGGCTACACCTTC. Residues: CASSFGDSNYGYTF.

The chain recombines TRBV4-3 with TRBJ2-1, with a possible D match to TRBD1 (6 bases). The CDR3 has 17 amino acids. Germline V lookup: CDR1 LGHNA, CDR2 YSLEER. Trimming pared 2 bases from V and 3 bases from J, leaving 17 bases between. The CDR3 DNA reads TGCGCCAGCAGCCAACCGGAGGACAGCCGAGTCTACAATGAGCAGTTCTTC. Its protein is CASSQPEDSRVYNEQFF.

CDR3 nucleotide sequence: TGTGCCAGCAGCTCGAATATGAACACTGAAGCTTTCTTT. As protein: CASSSNMNTEAFF. The chain uses TRBV11-3 and TRBJ1-1, with unresolved D. V lost 4 bases and J 0 bases, leaving 6 bases between the germline ends. Germline lookup yields CDR1 SGHNT and CDR2 YENEEA. The CDR3 covers 13 residues.

This clone was observed once. The chain is built from TRBV7-3 and TRBJ2-1; D not certain. The ends were cut back, 3 bases at V and 6 bases at J, with 6 bases in the middle. The germline V gene encodes CDR1 SGHTA and CDR2 FQGTGA. The CDR3 totals 12 residues. In DNA, the CDR3 is TGTGCCAGCAGCTTCTCGGGCAATGAGCAGTTCTTC. Translation: CASSFSGNEQFF.

The rearrangement links TRBV19 to TRBJ2-7; D remains unclear. The CDR3 extends over 15 amino acids. Germline V gene lookup returns CDR1 LNHDA and CDR2 SQIVND (reference sequence). V dropped 1 base and J dropped 3 bases, with 13 bases sitting between them. CDR3: CASSIVGNNFYEQYF. DNA of the CDR3: TGTGCCAGTAGTATAGTAGGAAACAACTTCTACGAGCAGTACTTC.

This chain links TRBV5-1 with TRBJ2-7; D possibly corresponds to TRBD2 (5 bases). This CDR3 spans 16 amino acids. V was clipped by 4 bases and J by 0 bases, with 17 bases between them. CDR1 SGHRS and CDR2 YFSETQ come from the germline V gene. CDR3 sequence: CASSPGRSDYSYEQYF. The CDR3 DNA follows: TGCGCCAGCAGCCCAGGACGGTCTGACTACTCCTACGAGCAGTACTTC.

The V and J genes are TRBV9 and TRBJ1-2, with a tentative D call TRBD1 (6 bases). CDR3 length equals 15 residues. Germline V gene sequence: CDR1 SGDLS, CDR2 YYNGEE. V lost 2 bases to trimming and J lost 4 bases, with 15 bases between them. The DNA for the CDR3 is TGTGCCAGCAGCGTTGGAGGGGACATCGGCTATGGCTACACCTTC. Amino acids: CASSVGGDIGYGYTF.

A single count supports this clone. The chain employs TRBV16 and TRBJ2-7; D ambiguous. The germline V and J ends were trimmed by 0 bases and 4 bases, with 7 bases remaining between them. This CDR3 is 13 amino acids long. Per germline, CDR1 KGHSY and CDR2 FQNENV. CDR3 nucleotides: TGTGCCAGCAGCCAATCGTTGAGTTACGAGCAGTACTTC. Protein product: CASSQSLSYEQYF.

The chain combines TRBV28 with TRBJ2-3; TRBD1 is a possible D gene (5 bases). Trimming shortened V by 5 bases and J by 4 bases, and 10 bases separated the two germline ends. The CDR3 is 13 amino acids. Germline CDR1 reads MDHEN; CDR2 reads SYDVKM. CDR3 region: CASSLQGADTQYF. Here the CDR3 DNA reads TGTGCCAGCAGTCTACAAGGGGCAGATACGCAGTATTTT.

V and J are TRBV7-9 and TRBJ1-3; D unresolved. This CDR3 has 14 amino acids. Germline CDR1 and CDR2: SEHNR and FQNEAQ (reference sequence). V was cut by 5 bases and J by 6 bases, with 14 bases left in between. The CDR3 protein is CASSGRAPSNTIYF. CDR3 bases: TGTGCCAGCAGCGGGAGGGCGCCTTCAAACACCATATATTTT. The entire variable domain, with the rest obtained from reference TRBV7-9 and TRBJ1-3, is as follows: DTGVSQNPRHKITKRGQNVTFRCDPISEHNRLYWYRQTLGQGPEFLTYFQNEAQLEKSRLLSDRFSAERPKGSFSTLEIQRTEQGDSAMYLCASSGRAPSNTIYFGEGSWLTVV.

The chain has TRBV9 and TRBJ1-2; D is ambiguous. In germline, CDR1 is SGDLS, CDR2 YYNGEE. Trimming left V 0 bases short and J 0 bases short, with 9 bases between. This CDR3 has 15 residues. CDR3 bases: TGTGCCAGCAGCGTAGCTCCGGACCCTAACTATGGCTACACCTTC. Protein sequence: CASSVAPDPNYGYTF.

The chain links TRBV5-1 to TRBJ2-3; maybe TRBD1 (5 bases). With 2 bases removed from V and 2 bases from J, the gap between germline ends came to 9 bases. The V gene's germline CDR1 is SGHRS and CDR2 YFSETQ. The CDR3 is 14 amino acids. Written as DNA, the CDR3 is TGCGCCAGCAGCTTAGGGGCCCCCACAGATACGCAGTATTTT. Its translation: CASSLGAPTDTQYF.

The CDR3 region is CASSPDRVEQYF. The CDR3 DNA is TGTGCCAGCTCCCCTGACAGGGTCGAGCAGTACTTC. This chain connects TRBV18 to TRBJ2-7; 7 bases align to TRBD1. J lost 6 bases, V lost 6 bases, and 5 bases had no gene match. Germline V CDR1 and CDR2: KGHSH, LQKENI. CDR3 size: 12 residues. The full variable domain, with the rest looked up from reference TRBV18 and TRBJ2-7, is NAGVMQNPRHLVRRRGQEARLRCSPMKGHSHVYWYRQLPEEGLKFMVYLQKENIIDESGMPKERFSAEFPKEGPSILRIQQVVRGDSAAYFCASSPDRVEQYFGPGTRLTVT.

The genes are TRBV28 and TRBJ1-4; TRBD1 is a possible D gene (6 bases). Germline CDR1 is MDHEN and CDR2 is SYDVKM. This CDR3 is built from 14 residues. V lost 9 bases, J lost 4 bases, and 15 bases lay in between. The CDR3 sequence is CASGGGASNEKLFF. As DNA, the CDR3 is TGTGCCAGTGGAGGGGGGGCAAGTAATGAAAAACTGTTTTTT. The variable domain in full, with the rest retrieved from reference TRBV28 and TRBJ1-4, is DVKVTQSSRYLVKRTGEKVFLECVQDMDHENMFWYRQDPGLGLRLIYFSYDVKMKEKGDIPEGYSVSREKKERFSLILESASTNQTSMYLCASGGGASNEKLFFGSGTQLSVL.

The chain links TRBV28 to TRBJ2-2; 9 nucleotides match TRBD1. There are 15 residues in the CDR3. Looked up from germline, CDR1 is MDHEN and CDR2 is SYDVKM. J gave up 3 bases and V 6 bases, and 5 bases lay outside the gene matches. The CDR3 loop is CASRVQGADTGELFF. CDR3 DNA: TGTGCCAGCAGAGTACAGGGGGCGGACACCGGGGAGCTGTTTTTT. Supplemented by reference TRBV28 and TRBJ2-2, the full variable domain reads DVKVTQSSRYLVKRTGEKVFLECVQDMDHENMFWYRQDPGLGLRLIYFSYDVKMKEKGDIPEGYSVSREKKERFSLILESASTNQTSMYLCASRVQGADTGELFFGEGSRLTVL.

This chain connects TRBV2 to TRBJ1-2, with TRBD1 as a possible D gene (5 bases). The germline gives CDR1 SNHLY, CDR2 FYNNEI. This CDR3 is built from 12 residues. V was pared by 7 bases and J by 3 bases, with 9 bases between. In DNA, the CDR3 is TGTGCCAGCATGCTGGGGGACTATGGCTACACCTTC. Translated, it gives CASMLGDYGYTF.

The V call is TRBV5-1, the J call TRBJ2-5, with D perhaps being TRBD1 or TRBD2 (5 bases each). Germline CDR1 and CDR2: SGHRS and YFSETQ. CDR3 size: 11 residues. The V end lost 3 bases, the J end lost 5 bases, and 5 bases lay between the germline ends. The CDR3 spells CASSWGETQYF. The CDR3 DNA reads TGCGCCAGCAGCTGGGGGGAGACCCAGTACTTC.

The chain has TRBV7-3 and TRBJ2-5, with TRBD1 matching over 9 bases. This CDR3 has 13 residues. Trimming cost V 2 bases and J 5 bases; bases outside gene matches: 0. CDR1 is SGHTA, CDR2 FQGTGA, per germline. DNA of the CDR3: TGTGCCAGCAGCTTAGGGACAGGGGAGACCCAGTACTTC. It encodes CASSLGTGETQYF.